This T cell receptor beta chain was documented in a study of cytomegalovirus exposure and HLA in healthy donors. Study findings and constraints: In an earlier analysis, productive rearrangement rates for most beta V segments clustered near 87% or 30%. Presence/absence analysis assumed near-uniform sequencing depth across donors.

The study ran its PCR with 60 Vbeta and 13 Jbeta primers. The data were produced by immunoSEQ multiplex PCR, yet TCRdb's version contains in-frame clones alone and is incomplete. The sample includes about 200,000 clones. A word on this clone: The antigen is undetermined.

The length of the CDR3 is 16 residues. Trimming took off 0 bases at V and 2 bases at J, with 11 bases between the two ends. Germline loops: CDR1 LNHNV, CDR2 YYDKDF (reference sequence). The sequenced sample consisted of PBMCs. The TCR originated in a man in his thirties or forties in good health and CMV-seronegative. The rearrangement uses TRBV15 and TRBJ1-3; D is unclear. The CDR3: CATSRDGGFTGNTIYF. The CDR3 DNA reads TGTGCCACCAGCAGAGATGGCGGGTTTACTGGAAACACCATATATTTT.